The following is a T cell receptor (beta chain) sequence with its context. Its antigen is as yet unknown. The V gene end was trimmed by 3 bases and the J gene end by 7 bases; junction bases not matched to a gene: 17. The V gene's germline CDR1 is DFQATT and CDR2 SNEGSKA (reference sequence). CDR3 length: 17 residues. The data were taken from a study of vaccination and CD4 T cells after COVID-19. Whole-study findings and limits: Among convalescent patients, a median about 86% of reactive clones emerged only after vaccination.

The treatment is: 10-day PBMC culture with coronavirus spike peptide pools or control peptides (ViraFEST assay). Every well contained 1.5 million to 2.5 million PBMCs, which were grown with around 10 IU/ml IL-2 and roughly 10 ug/ml peptide pools. CD4+ T cells that had been cultured provided DNA sequenced with the Oncomine TCR Beta short-read assay. TCRdb independently ran MiXCR on the PCR reads; one entry per CDR3 protein. The sample lists about 11,000 distinct CDR3 sequences, roughly 58% occurring once. What was sequenced was CD4+ T cells from blood, cultured in vitro. The chain uses TRBV20-1 and TRBJ2-7; TRBD2 agrees at 11 bases. This clonotype originated in a human donor who had recovered from COVID-19. CDR3 DNA: TGCAGTGCTAGGGGACCCTTTGGGACTAGCGGCTTGGGGGAGCAGTACTTC. This translates into CSARGPFGTSGLGEQYF.